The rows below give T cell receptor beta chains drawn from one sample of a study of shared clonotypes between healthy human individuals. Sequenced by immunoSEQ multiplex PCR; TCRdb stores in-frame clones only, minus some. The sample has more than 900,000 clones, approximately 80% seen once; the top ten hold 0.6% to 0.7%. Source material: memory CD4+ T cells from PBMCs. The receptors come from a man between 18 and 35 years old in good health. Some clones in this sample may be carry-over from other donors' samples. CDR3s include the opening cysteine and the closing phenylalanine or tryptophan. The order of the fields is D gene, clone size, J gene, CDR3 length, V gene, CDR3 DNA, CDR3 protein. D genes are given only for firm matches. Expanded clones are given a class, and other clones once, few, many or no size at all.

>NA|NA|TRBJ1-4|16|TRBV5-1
TGCGCCAGCAGCTTGGGACAGCCGATACCCAATGAAAAACTGTTTTTT
CASSLGQPIPNEKLFF
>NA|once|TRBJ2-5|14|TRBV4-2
TGTGCCAGCAGCCAAGATCCCAGCCAAGAGACCCAGTACTTC
CASSQDPSQETQYF
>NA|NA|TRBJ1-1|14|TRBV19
TGTGCCAGTAGCCCCCCGCAGAGGGAGATTAACGTTTTCTTT
CASSPPQREINVFF
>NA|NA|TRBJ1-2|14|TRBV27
TGTGCCAGCAGTTTATTGGGGGGAGAGGGTGGCTACACCTTC
CASSLLGGEGGYTF
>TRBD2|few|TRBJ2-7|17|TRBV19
TGTGCCAGTACCCCTAGGTATGGGGGGGGACTCTCCTACGAGCAGTACTTC
CASTPRYGGGLSYEQYF
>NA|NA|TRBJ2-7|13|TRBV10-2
TGCGCCAGCAGGCCCGTGGGGCGGGACGAGCAGTACTTC
CASRPVGRDEQYF
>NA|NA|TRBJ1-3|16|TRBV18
TGTGCCAGCTCAACCTCAGTTGGGAACTCTGGAAACACCATATATTTT
CASSTSVGNSGNTIYF
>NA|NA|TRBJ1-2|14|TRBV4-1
TGCGCCAGCAGCCAAGCCGGGACCATCTATGGCTACACCTTC
CASSQAGTIYGYTF
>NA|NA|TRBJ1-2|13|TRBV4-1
TGCGCCAGCAGCCTGGACGGGCTCTATGGCTACACCTTC
CASSLDGLYGYTF
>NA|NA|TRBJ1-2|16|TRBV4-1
TGCGCCAGCAGCCACGGTCAGGGCCTATCTAACTATGGCTACACCTTC
CASSHGQGLSNYGYTF
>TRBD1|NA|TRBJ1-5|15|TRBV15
TGTGCCACCAGCCCCAGGACAGGGATCAATCAGCCCCAGCATTTT
CATSPRTGINQPQHF
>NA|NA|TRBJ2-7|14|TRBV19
TGTGCCAGTAGTTTGACAGGGACTAGGGGCGAGCAGTACTTC
CASSLTGTRGEQYF
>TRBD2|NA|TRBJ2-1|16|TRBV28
TGTGCCAGCAGCCCGGGAACTAGCGGGGGATACAATGAGCAGTTCTTC
CASSPGTSGGYNEQFF